The rows below give T cell receptor beta chains drawn from one sample of a study of T cells in Graves' hyperthyroidism and ophthalmopathy. TCRdb re-derived calls from the multiplex PCR reads in MiXCR, one entry per CDR3 protein. The table lists nearly 600,000 distinct CDR3 sequences, approximately 14% of them singletons, with 5.5% to 7.5% in the top ten. The sample taken for sequencing was blood. The receptors here all came from a woman in her 30s with Graves' hyperthyroidism that later progressed to Graves' ophthalmopathy. CDR3s include the opening cysteine and the closing phenylalanine or tryptophan. The order of the fields is J gene, D gene, clone size, V gene, CDR3 DNA, CDR3 protein. D genes are given only for firm matches. Some rows mark clone size as missing; the rest say once, few, many or name a class of expanded clone.

TRBJ2-5 | NA | many | TRBV28 | TGTGCCAGCGGTCCTTTATTCCAAGAGACCCAGTACTTC | CASGPLFQETQYF
TRBJ1-2 | NA | many | TRBV20-1 | TGCAGTGCTTTCTCGGACAGCGGGGGCTACACCTTC | CSAFSDSGGYTF
TRBJ2-7 | TRBD2 | many | TRBV7-2 | TGTGCCAGCAGCATCCCGGGACTATCGTACTACGAGCAGTACTTC | CASSIPGLSYYEQYF
TRBJ1-1 | NA | NA | TRBV12-5 | TGTGCTAGTGGTTTGGGCACAGGGTTGAACACTGAAGCTTTCTTT | CASGLGTGLNTEAFF
TRBJ1-1 | NA | many | TRBV7-9 | TGTGCCAGCAGAAAAAATTCGGACAGCACTGAAGCTTTCTTT | CASRKNSDSTEAFF
TRBJ2-7 | NA | NA | TRBV7-9 | TGTGCCAGCAGCTTACCCCGGTCGACAGATCTCTCCTACGAGCAGTACTTC | CASSLPRSTDLSYEQYF
TRBJ2-3 | TRBD2 | many | TRBV15 | TGTGCCACCAGCAGTCCCGGGACTAGCGGGAAAGGAGATAGAGATACGCAGTATTTT | CATSSPGTSGKGDRDTQYF
TRBJ1-2 | NA | many | TRBV7-9 | TGTGCCAGCAGCTTACTAGGCCAACACAGGTTTCGGGATGGCTACACCTTC | CASSLLGQHRFRDGYTF
TRBJ2-1 | NA | many | TRBV6-1 | TGTGCCAGCAGTGCGGGAACGAATGAGCAGTTCTTC | CASSAGTNEQFF
TRBJ2-1 | NA | NA | TRBV28 | TGTGCCAGCCTGCCGGGGGATCGTACCAATGAGCAGTTCTTC | CASLPGDRTNEQFF
TRBJ1-2 | TRBD1 | many | TRBV28 | TGTGCCAGCAAGCCGGGACAGGGGAGCTATGGCTACACCTTC | CASKPGQGSYGYTF
TRBJ1-2 | NA | many | TRBV24-1 | TGTGCCACCAGTGATTTGAGTCTGAACTATGGCTACACCTTC | CATSDLSLNYGYTF
TRBJ2-1 | TRBD2 | many | TRBV12-3/TRBV12-4 | TGTGCCAGCACCCAAAGGACTAGCGGGGACAATGATGAGCAGTTCTTC | CASTQRTSGDNDEQFF
TRBJ1-1 | NA | many | TRBV12-3/TRBV12-4 | TGTGCCAGCAGTGTCGGACCCCCGAACACTGAAGCTTTCTTT | CASSVGPPNTEAFF
TRBJ2-7 | TRBD2 | NA | TRBV29-1 | TGCAGCGTCGATAGCGGGGCGCCCCTCTACGAGCAGTACTTC | CSVDSGAPLYEQYF
TRBJ2-7 | TRBD1 | few | TRBV4-1 | TGCGCCAGCAGCCAACAACCGGGACAGGGGCTCTACGAGCAGTACTTC | CASSQQPGQGLYEQYF
TRBJ1-1 | NA | many | TRBV6-1 | TGTGCCACCCGAGAGCAGTCTTACACTGAAGCTTTCTTT | CATREQSYTEAFF
TRBJ2-5 | NA | NA | TRBV15 | TGTGCCTCCAGCAGAGATCGGTTTGGCATTGGGACCCAGTACTTC | CASSRDRFGIGTQYF
TRBJ1-4 | TRBD1 | NA | TRBV5-4 | TGTGCCGGCCGGGACAGGTTAACTGAAAAACTGTTTTTT | CAGRDRLTEKLFF
TRBJ2-1 | TRBD2 | many | TRBV5-1 | TGCGCCAGCCTCAAACTAGCGGGAGGGCCCTCGATGAGTGATGAGCAGTTCTTC | CASLKLAGGPSMSDEQFF
TRBJ1-6 | NA | many | TRBV10-2 | TGCGCCAGCAGTTCAGGAGGATCCCTCCACTTT | CASSSGGSLHF
TRBJ1-5 | NA | many | TRBV15 | TGTGCCACCAGCAACAGGGTCGATAGCAATCAGCCCCAGCATTTT | CATSNRVDSNQPQHF
TRBJ1-2 | NA | many | TRBV10-3 | TGTGCCATCAGTGAAGGGCAGGGTAGAGATGGCTACACCTTC | CAISEGQGRDGYTF
TRBJ1-6 | NA | few | TRBV6-1 | TGTGCCAGCAGAGCCTCATCGGGGGGGGGCCCTGGATCACCCCTCCACTTT | CASRASSGGGPGSPLHF
TRBJ2-2 | TRBD1 | many | TRBV28 | TGTGCCAGCAGTTCCCGGGACAGAAGAGCCGGGGAGCTGTTTTTT | CASSSRDRRAGELFF
TRBJ2-7 | NA | many | TRBV11-3 | TGTGCCAGCAGCTTAGGGAGAAATGGGGCGTACGAGCAGTACTTC | CASSLGRNGAYEQYF
TRBJ2-2 | NA | many | TRBV11-2 | TGTGCCAGCAGCTTAGATCGGGTGAAGCTGTTTTTT | CASSLDRVKLFF
TRBJ2-1 | TRBD2 | many | TRBV2 | TGTGCCAGCGATTATAGCGGGTCGGGGTACAATGAGCAGTTCTTC | CASDYSGSGYNEQFF
TRBJ2-7 | TRBD2 | NA | TRBV19 | TGTGCCAGTAGTCCGGCTGGACTAGCGCGAACCTACGAGCAGTACTTC | CASSPAGLARTYEQYF
TRBJ2-1 | NA | many | TRBV2 | TGTGCCAGCAGTGTGAGCGCCCTCGAGCAGTTCTTC | CASSVSALEQFF
TRBJ1-2 | NA | many | TRBV11-2 | TGTGCCAGCAGCTTAGGAGGGGGAAGCTATGGCTACACCTTC | CASSLGGGSYGYTF
TRBJ1-5 | TRBD1 | many | TRBV12-5 | TGTGCTAGTGGTTTGTCGCCGGGACGGGACAGGGGACAGCCCCAGCATTTT | CASGLSPGRDRGQPQHF
TRBJ2-1 | TRBD2 | many | TRBV28 | TGTGCCAGCAGCCTAGGGATCCCGGGAGGAAGGCACAATGAGCAGTTCTTC | CASSLGIPGGRHNEQFF
TRBJ2-7 | NA | many | TRBV6-6 | TGTGCCAGCAGTTACTCGGGCAGGGGCTACGAGCAGTACTTC | CASSYSGRGYEQYF
TRBJ2-3 | NA | many | TRBV7-9 | TGTGCCAGCAGCCTCGGACAGTACGGCACTACAGATACGCAGTATTTT | CASSLGQYGTTDTQYF
TRBJ2-5 | TRBD1 | many | TRBV18 | TGTGCCAGCTCACCAGGGACAGGGGAGGAAGAGACCCAGTACTTC | CASSPGTGEEETQYF
TRBJ2-1 | TRBD2 | many | TRBV28 | TGTGCCAGCAGTTTAGGAACTAGCGGGGGGGGTGAGCAGTTCTTC | CASSLGTSGGGEQFF
TRBJ1-5 | TRBD1 | NA | TRBV10-2 | TGCGCCAGCAGTGATCCTCAGGGGGCGTGGAGCAATCAGCCCCAGCATTTT | CASSDPQGAWSNQPQHF
TRBJ2-5 | TRBD2 | many | TRBV7-2 | TGTGCCAGCAGCCAGCCCCGACTAGCTGGCCCAGAGACCCAGTACTTC | CASSQPRLAGPETQYF
TRBJ1-1 | NA | few | TRBV18 | TGTGCCAGCTCACCGCGAGCGGGGATAGACACTGAAGCTTTCTTT | CASSPRAGIDTEAFF
TRBJ2-1 | NA | many | TRBV15 | TGTGCCACCAGCAGAGATTGGGAGGAGAATCGGGGCAATGAGCAGTTCTTC | CATSRDWEENRGNEQFF
TRBJ1-1 | NA | NA | TRBV19 | TGTGCCAGTAGTATTATTAGGACCGAGGAAAACACTGAAGCTTTCTTT | CASSIIRTEENTEAFF
TRBJ1-6 | NA | many | TRBV28 | TGTGCCAGCAGTTCCTTAGAGGGCCACGGGAATTCACCCCTCCACTTT | CASSSLEGHGNSPLHF
TRBJ2-1 | NA | many | TRBV7-6 | TGTGCCAGCAGCCGCAACAGCTACAATGAGCAGTTCTTC | CASSRNSYNEQFF